Reported below is one T cell receptor (beta chain). Original data processing: Researchers report that nucleated cell counts were estimated from reference gene primer amplification. Profiling relied on immunoSEQ multiplex PCR, and the TCRdb table lists in-frame clones only, not all of them. V and J calls and clone size follow that table, whereas D and trimming were derived from the DNA. The sample shows some 140,000 clones, roughly 84% of them seen only once. This specimen comes from a study of blood T cell repertoires in COVID-19. Looking at the study overall: Sources were T cells, B-cell-depleted T cells, or PBMCs; the material itself was cDNA or gDNA.

V lost 0 bases and J lost 7; bases outside the gene matches: 7. The CDR3 has 15 residues. Germline lookup yields CDR1 SGDLS and CDR2 YYNGEE. This receptor was identified in a woman over 75 with acute or convalescent COVID-19. The rearrangement uses TRBV9 and TRBJ2-1; 7 bases match TRBD2. What was sequenced was peripheral blood. The CDR3: CASSVDGLGGNEQFF. CDR3 in DNA: TGTGCCAGCAGCGTAGATGGTCTGGGGGGGAATGAGCAGTTCTTC.